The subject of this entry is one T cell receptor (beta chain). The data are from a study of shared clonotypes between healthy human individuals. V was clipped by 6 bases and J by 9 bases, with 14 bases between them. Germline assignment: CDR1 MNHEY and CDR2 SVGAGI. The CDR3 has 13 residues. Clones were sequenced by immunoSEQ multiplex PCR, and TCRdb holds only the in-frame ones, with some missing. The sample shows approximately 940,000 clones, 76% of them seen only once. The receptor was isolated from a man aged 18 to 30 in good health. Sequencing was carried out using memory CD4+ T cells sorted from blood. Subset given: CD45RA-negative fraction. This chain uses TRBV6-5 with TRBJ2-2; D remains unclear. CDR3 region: CASRTSRTRELFF. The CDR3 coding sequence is TGTGCCAGCAGAACCTCAAGAACGCGGGAGCTGTTTTTT.